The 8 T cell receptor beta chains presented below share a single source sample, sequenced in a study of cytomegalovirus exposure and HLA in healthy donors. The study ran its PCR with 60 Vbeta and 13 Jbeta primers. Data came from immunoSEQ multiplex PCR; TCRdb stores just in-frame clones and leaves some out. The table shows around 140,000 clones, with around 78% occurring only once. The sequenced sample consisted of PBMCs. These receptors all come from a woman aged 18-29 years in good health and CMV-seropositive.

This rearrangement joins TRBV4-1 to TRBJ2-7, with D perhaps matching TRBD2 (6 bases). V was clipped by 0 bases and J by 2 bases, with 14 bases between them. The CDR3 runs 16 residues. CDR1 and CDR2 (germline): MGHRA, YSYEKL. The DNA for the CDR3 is TGCGCCAGCAGCCAAGATCACGGGGAGGCTACCTACGAGCAGTACTTC. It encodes CASSQDHGEATYEQYF.

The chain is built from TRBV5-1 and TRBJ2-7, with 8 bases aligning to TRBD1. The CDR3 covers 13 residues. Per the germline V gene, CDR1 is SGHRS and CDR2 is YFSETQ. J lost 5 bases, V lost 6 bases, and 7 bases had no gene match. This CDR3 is CASTLDRAHEQYF. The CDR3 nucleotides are TGCGCCAGCACCCTGGACAGGGCCCACGAGCAGTACTTC.

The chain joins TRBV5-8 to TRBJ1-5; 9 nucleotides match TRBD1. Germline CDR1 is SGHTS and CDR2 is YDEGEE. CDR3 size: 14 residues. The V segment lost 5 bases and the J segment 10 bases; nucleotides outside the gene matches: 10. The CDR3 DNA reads TGTGCCAGCAGTAACCGGGACAGGGCTACACCCCAGCATTTT. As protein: CASSNRDRATPQHF.

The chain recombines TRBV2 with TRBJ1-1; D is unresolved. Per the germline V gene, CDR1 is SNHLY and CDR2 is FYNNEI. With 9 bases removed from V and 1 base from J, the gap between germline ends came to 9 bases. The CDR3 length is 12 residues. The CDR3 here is CASKGENTEAFF. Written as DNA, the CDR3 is TGTGCCAGTAAGGGAGAGAACACTGAAGCTTTCTTT.

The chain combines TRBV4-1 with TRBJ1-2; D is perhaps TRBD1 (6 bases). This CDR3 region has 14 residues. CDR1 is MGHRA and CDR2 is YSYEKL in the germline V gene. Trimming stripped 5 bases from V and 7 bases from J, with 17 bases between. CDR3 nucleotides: TGCGCCAGCAGCTTCCTCCCCGTGACAGGTGGCTACACCTTC. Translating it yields CASSFLPVTGGYTF.

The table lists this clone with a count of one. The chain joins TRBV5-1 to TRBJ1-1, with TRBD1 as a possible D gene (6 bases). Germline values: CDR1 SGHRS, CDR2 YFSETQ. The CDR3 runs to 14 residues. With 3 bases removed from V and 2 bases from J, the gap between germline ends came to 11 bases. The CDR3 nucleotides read TGCGCCAGCAGCTCTCCGGGACACAACACTGAAGCTTTCTTT. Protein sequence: CASSSPGHNTEAFF.

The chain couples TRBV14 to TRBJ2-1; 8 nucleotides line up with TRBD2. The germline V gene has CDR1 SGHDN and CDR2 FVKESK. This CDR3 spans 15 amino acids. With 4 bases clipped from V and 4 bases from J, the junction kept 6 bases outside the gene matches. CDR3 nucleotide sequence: TGTGCCAGCAGCCCCACCGGGACTAGTTACAATGAGCAGTTCTTC. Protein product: CASSPTGTSYNEQFF.

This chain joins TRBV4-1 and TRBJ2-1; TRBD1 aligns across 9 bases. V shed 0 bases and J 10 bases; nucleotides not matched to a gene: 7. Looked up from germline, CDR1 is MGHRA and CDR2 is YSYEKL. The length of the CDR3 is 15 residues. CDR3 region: CASSQEGTGLGEQFF. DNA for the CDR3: TGCGCCAGCAGCCAAGAGGGGACAGGGTTAGGAGAGCAGTTCTTC.